This record covers a single TCR beta chain. Its antigen remains unidentified. Qualities for individual bases were not recorded, and no much larger clone is one base off. This sample was taken from a study of OX40 agonist ivuxolimab in advanced cancers. A note on the overall study: Ivuxolimab, which targeted the costimulatory receptor OX40 (CD134), was an agonistic, fully human IgG2 monoclonal antibody. Intravenous ivuxolimab was administered to patients every 2 weeks at six dose levels: 0.01, 0.1, 0.3, 1.5, 3 and 10 mg/kg. Among the roughly 52 dose-escalation patients, about 20 had hepatocellular carcinoma, roughly 15 melanoma, 9 renal cell carcinoma and 9 head and neck cancer. The dose-escalation cohort was 82.7% male with a mean age of around 64 years, ranging from 23 to 79. Prior anti-PD-1, anti-PD-L1 or anti-CTLA-4 therapy was permitted, and 30% to 45% of dose-escalation patients had received checkpoint inhibitors. Three dose-escalation patients achieved partial responses, one with hepatocellular carcinoma and two with cutaneous melanoma. The purpose of peripheral TCRbeta sequencing was to test whether ivuxolimab changed TCR sequence diversity and led to clonal T-cell expansion. The paper reports the monotherapy dose-escalation portion (N of about 50 patients) of the phase I ivuxolimab trial. Results the study describes overall, beyond this receptor: On average, CD8+ T cells showed more expanded clones than CD4+ T cells after ivuxolimab. Partial responders in the 0.1-3.0 mg/kg groups had among the lowest normalized peripheral clonal expansion, especially among CD8+ T cells. Low levels of normalized T-cell clonal expansion were also seen in some patients who did not respond. The antigen specificity of the clonally expanded peripheral T cells was not determined. Clonal expansion of both CD4+ and CD8+ blood T cells was observed from baseline to week 6 at doses 0.1 to 3.0 mg/kg.

The germline V gene provides CDR1 SGHTA and CDR2 FQGNSA. Spanning cysteine to phenylalanine, the CDR3 consists of 18 amino acids. The CDR3 DNA has 54 bases and is translated from base 1. V is pruned by 1 base and J by 3 bases, leaving 13 bases of the junction without a gene match. The trial excluded patients who had a history of autoimmune disease or who were on systemic immunosuppression. Peripheral blood for TCR sequencing was collected from all dose cohorts at baseline, on cycle 4 day 1, and on cycle 7 day 1. The samples were taken from a phase I, first-in-human, multicenter, open-label dose-escalation trial of ivuxolimab. Adults with locally advanced or metastatic head and neck squamous cell, hepatocellular, melanoma or renal cell carcinoma were enrolled in the trial. CD4+ and CD8+ T cells were sorted separately from peripheral blood before TCR sequencing. Genomic DNA was isolated from the sorted cells so that the TCRbeta CDR3 region could be sequenced. The immunoSEQ Assay was used to sequence the TCRbeta CDR3 regions. TCRdb stores this immuneACCESS table with in-frame sequences only. Part of the clones is absent; in the studies checked, under half of the shortfall reflects unresolved V genes, and no reason is known for the rest. For this sample the table gives 75,000 to 100,000 clones, of which 84% were detected only once. The leading ten clones occupy 2.5% to 3% of the sample.

This specimen was CD4+ or CD8+ T cells sorted from blood, taken in a trial of the OX40 agonist ivuxolimab. This sequence was found in an adult with an advanced solid tumor such as melanoma, head and neck, liver or kidney cancer. The chain links TRBV7-2 with TRBJ1-1; 8 bases in between match TRBD1. The bases are TGTGCCAGCAGCTTAGTTTTAGGACAGGGAAGGAGGGACACTGAAGCTTTCTTT. This encodes CASSLVLGQGRRDTEAFF.